The 14 T cell receptor beta chains given below trace back to one sample, sequenced in a study of cytomegalovirus exposure and HLA in healthy donors. This PCR relied on a set of 60 Vbeta primers and 13 Jbeta primers. Sequenced by immunoSEQ multiplex PCR; TCRdb stores in-frame clones only, minus some. The profile shows roughly 160,000 clones, 71% of them singletons. Material: PBMCs. The source is a young woman in good health and CMV-seronegative.

This chain uses TRBV10-3 with TRBJ2-1, with 10 bases fitting TRBD1. CDR1 is ENHRY, CDR2 SYGVKD, per germline. With 5 bases clipped from V and 7 bases from J, the junction kept 8 bases outside the gene matches. The CDR3 covers 15 residues. CDR3 sequence reads: CAISSTGGRRNEQFF. The CDR3 coding sequence is TGTGCCATCAGTTCGACAGGGGGCCGGCGGAATGAGCAGTTCTTC.

The rearrangement uses TRBV28 and TRBJ2-5, with D hard to call. Germline V gene sequence: CDR1 MDHEN, CDR2 SYDVKM. V lost 7 bases and J lost 6, with 12 bases in between. The CDR3 is made up of 12 amino acids. As DNA, the CDR3 is TGTGCCAGCACTACTAACGATAAGACCCAGTACTTC. Translation: CASTTNDKTQYF.

The rearrangement joins TRBV6-5 to TRBJ1-1; no definite D call. Germline V gene sequence: CDR1 MNHEY, CDR2 SVGAGI. This CDR3 is built from 12 residues. Trimming pared 6 bases from V and 7 bases from J, leaving 12 bases between. The CDR3 nucleotides are TGTGCCAGCAGGGGCACAGCTCTTGAAGCTTTCTTT. Translating it yields CASRGTALEAFF.

This clone has more than one count but fewer than ten. CDR3 nucleotides: TGTGCCAGCAGCCCCTTGTCCCGGACACTCCCCTACGAGCAGTACTTC. Translating it yields CASSPLSRTLPYEQYF. V usage is TRBV27 and J usage is TRBJ2-7; D might be TRBD1 (5 bases). The CDR3 is 16 residues long. V lost 6 bases, J lost 2 bases, and 20 bases lay in between. Germline assignment: CDR1 MNHEY and CDR2 SMNVEV (reference sequence).

The chain employs TRBV7-6 and TRBJ2-7; 8 bases match TRBD1. The CDR3 extends over 14 amino acids. V shed 3 bases and J 2 bases; nucleotides not matched to a gene: 3. Germline-derived CDR1 and CDR2 are SGHVS and FNYEAQ. The CDR3 is CASSFQGATYEQYF. The CDR3 coding sequence is TGTGCCAGCAGCTTCCAGGGGGCCACCTACGAGCAGTACTTC.

On this clone: Within the sample, other DNA sequences also encode this same CDR3. The J gene is TRBJ2-3, the V gene TRBV19; D possibly corresponds to TRBD2 (6 bases). The CDR3 is made up of 14 amino acids. CDR1 is LNHDA and CDR2 is SQIVND in the germline V gene (reference sequence). Trimming took 6 bases from V and 9 from J, leaving 19 bases between them. In DNA form, the CDR3 reads TGTGCCAGTAGCACCACGGGCGGGACTCGAACGCAGTATTTT. Protein sequence: CASSTTGGTRTQYF.

This sequence joins TRBV5-1 and TRBJ1-3, with D unclear. The ends were cut back, 6 bases at V and 0 bases at J, with 16 bases in the middle. The germline V gene encodes CDR1 SGHRS and CDR2 YFSETQ. The CDR3 is 16 amino acids. CDR3 in amino acids: CASKEMTRNSGNTIYF. CDR3 DNA sequence: TGCGCCAGCAAGGAGATGACCCGCAACTCTGGAAACACCATATATTTT. Full variable domain (missing parts from reference TRBV5-1 and TRBJ1-3): KAGVTQTPRYLIKTRGQQVTLSCSPISGHRSVSWYQQTPGQGLQFLFEYFSETQRNKGNFPGRFSGRQFSNSRSEMNVSTLELGDSALYLCASKEMTRNSGNTIYFGEGSWLTVV.

This clone was detected only a few times. The chain recombines TRBV29-1 with TRBJ2-1; possibly TRBD2 for D (5 bases). Trimming removed 4 bases at V and 2 bases at J, with 9 bases between. CDR3 size: 13 residues. Germline CDR1 reads SQVTM; CDR2 reads ANQGSEA. The CDR3 DNA reads as TGCAGCGTTGCTGTGACTACCTACAATGAGCAGTTCTTC. Its translation is CSVAVTTYNEQFF.

The chain recombines TRBV28 with TRBJ2-5; TRBD2 agrees at 10 bases. The DNA matches TRBJ2-7 better at its end, which makes the J call doubtful. CDR1 and CDR2 (germline): MDHEN, SYDVKM. This CDR3 has 16 amino acids. Written as DNA, the CDR3 is TGTGCCAGCAGGGCTAGCGGGAGTTCAGGAACCTACGAGCAGTACTTC. This gives the protein CASRASGSSGTYEQYF.

The chain has TRBV6-5 and TRBJ1-2; 8 bases are shared with TRBD1. The V gene's germline CDR1 is MNHEY and CDR2 SVGAGI. There are 15 residues in the CDR3. V dropped 10 bases and J dropped 3; count of bases not matched to a gene: 13. CDR3 sequence: CATIAPETGDYGYTF. CDR3 nucleotide sequence: TGTGCCACCATCGCCCCCGAGACAGGGGACTATGGCTACACCTTC.

The CDR3 DNA reads as TGTGCCAGCAGTTTCGTTTCGGGGTTCGACACAGATACGCAGTATTTT. This codes for CASSFVSGFDTDTQYF. The V call is TRBV28, the J call TRBJ2-3; perhaps TRBD2 as D (5 bases). This CDR3 contains 16 residues. The germline V gene has CDR1 MDHEN and CDR2 SYDVKM. V was trimmed by 3 bases and J by 2 bases, leaving 15 bases between them.

This clone showed up just once. This chain uses TRBV5-4 with TRBJ1-2, with 8 bases identical to TRBD1. CDR1 SGHNT and CDR2 YYREEE come from the germline V gene (reference sequence). After removal of 0 bases from V and 8 bases from J, the junction contained 9 bases not matched to a gene. The CDR3 length is 15 residues. The DNA for the CDR3 is TGTGCCAGCAGCTTGGGCGTTTCAGGGGGCGCGGGCTACACCTTC. Translating it yields CASSLGVSGGAGYTF.

The rearrangement links TRBV4-3 to TRBJ1-2; the match to TRBD1 covers 10 bases. Per the germline V gene, CDR1 is LGHNA and CDR2 is YSLEER. Trimming removed 3 bases from V and 8 bases from J; junction bases left unmatched: 3. The CDR3 consists of 13 residues. For the CDR3, the DNA is TGCGCCAGCAGCCAGGGGACAGGGGCGGGCTACACCTTC. Amino acids: CASSQGTGAGYTF.

The rearrangement joins TRBV29-1 to TRBJ2-2; 7 positions agree with TRBD1. J was trimmed by 3 bases and V by 4 bases; bases with no gene match: 5. The CDR3 has 14 residues. Per the germline V gene, CDR1 is SQVTM and CDR2 is ANQGSEA. CDR3 coding DNA: TGCAGCGTTGGGGACAGCCGATACACCGGGGAGCTGTTTTTT. This sequence encodes CSVGDSRYTGELFF.